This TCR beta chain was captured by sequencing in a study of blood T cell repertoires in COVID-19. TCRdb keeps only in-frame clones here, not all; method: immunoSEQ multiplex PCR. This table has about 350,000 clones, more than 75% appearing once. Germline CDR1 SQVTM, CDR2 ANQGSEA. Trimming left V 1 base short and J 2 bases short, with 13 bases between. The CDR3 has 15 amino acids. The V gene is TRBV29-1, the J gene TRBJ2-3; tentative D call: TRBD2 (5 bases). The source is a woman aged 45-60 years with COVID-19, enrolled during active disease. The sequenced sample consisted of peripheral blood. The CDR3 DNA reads TGCAGCGTTGAAGTCCCATGGGGAGCCACAGATACGCAGTATTTT. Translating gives CSVEVPWGATDTQYF.